The entry below gives a single TCR beta chain sequence along with its context. Antigen specificity is unknown. The multiple sclerosis controls were treatment-naive patients with relapsing-remitting disease that was stable or active. An input of about 0.5 to 1 ug of RNA was subjected to reverse transcription using random hexamers. TCRdb re-called the immunoSEQ multiplex PCR reads with MiXCR, one entry per CDR3 protein. The data hold about 210,000 distinct CDR3 sequences, with roughly 94% observed a single time. Germline V gene lookup returns CDR1 SEHNR and CDR2 FQNEAQ (reference sequence). Trimming left V 4 bases short and J 5 bases short, with 12 bases between. The CDR3 loop spans 14 amino acids. These data come from a study of CD8 T cells in Susac syndrome. Study-level results: That the number of individuals in its TCR sequencing and HLA analysis was relatively small was acknowledged by the study.

The V gene is TRBV7-9, the J gene TRBJ2-1, with unresolved D. The sequence was collected from a human donor with multiple sclerosis. Sequences were obtained from CD4+ T cells from PBMCs. CDR3: CASSSRTADNEQFF. The DNA of the CDR3 is TGTGCCAGCAGCTCGAGGACGGCGGACAATGAGCAGTTCTTC.